This entry lists 26 T cell receptor beta chains sequenced from one sample in a study of regulatory T cells in long-lasting Graves disease. Noted time point: newly diagnosed GD, antithyroid drugs for less than 3 months. Isolated PBMC RNA provided the starting material for the TCR library. Both iRepertoire HTBI primers and Arm-PCR of CDR3 regions were used to build the TCR beta libraries. TCRdb passed the multiplex PCR reads through MiXCR, listing each CDR3 protein once. Seen here are around 400,000 distinct CDR3 sequences, roughly 15% observed once, and the top ten hold under 9%. This sample was also put to use in a study of T cells in Graves' hyperthyroidism and ophthalmopathy.

The source was peripheral blood mononuclear cells (PBMCs), collected at new diagnosis, from a patient treated with antithyroid drugs. The receptors here all came from a woman in her thirties or forties with Graves disease.

Ten or more counts support this clonotype. This chain uses TRBV27 with TRBJ1-3; D gene unclear. V lost 5 bases to trimming and J lost 0 bases, with 5 bases between them. The CDR3 sequence is 13 residues long. Germline lookup yields CDR1 MNHEY and CDR2 SMNVEV (reference sequence). CDR3 region: CASSPGSGNTIYF. Here the CDR3 DNA reads TGTGCCAGCAGTCCCGGCTCTGGAAACACCATATATTTT.

There are many counts of this clonotype. The CDR3 nucleotides read TGTGCCAGCAGCATAAGACAGGGGAAGGACTATGGCTACACCTTC. This gives the protein CASSIRQGKDYGYTF. The chain recombines TRBV9 with TRBJ1-2, with 8 bases matching TRBD1. This CDR3 has 15 residues. In germline, CDR1 is SGDLS, CDR2 YYNGEE. The V and J ends lost 4 bases and 3 bases, in that order; junction bases with no gene match: 8.

A few counts support this clonotype. The genes are TRBV18 and TRBJ2-2; D is unclear. Germline V gives CDR1 KGHSH, CDR2 LQKENI. The CDR3 runs to 18 residues. Trimming removed 2 bases from V and 4 bases from J, with 20 bases in between. CDR3 sequence: CASSPRPKQLTGTGELFF. In DNA form, the CDR3 reads TGTGCCAGCTCACCAAGGCCTAAACAGTTAACGGGCACCGGGGAGCTGTTTTTT.

This chain links TRBV11-2 with TRBJ2-7; D possibly corresponds to TRBD1 (5 bases). V was shortened by 8 bases and J by 0 bases, with 14 bases between the two germline ends. This CDR3 has 14 residues. From germline, CDR1 is SGHAT and CDR2 FQNNGV. CDR3 bases: TGTGCCAGCGCCCCACTGACAGACTCCTACGAGCAGTACTTC. It yields the protein CASAPLTDSYEQYF.

This clonotype was detected many times. This chain links TRBV20-1 with TRBJ2-1; 8 bases match TRBD1. The CDR3 is 12 residues long. V shed 8 bases and J 7 bases; nucleotides not matched to a gene: 7. Germline CDR1 DFQATT, CDR2 SNEGSKA (reference sequence). CDR3 in amino acids: CSSQGVKNEQFF. CDR3 bases: TGCAGTTCACAGGGGGTTAAGAATGAGCAGTTCTTC.

This clonotype turned up a few times. The J gene is TRBJ1-3, the V gene TRBV28; D is undetermined. The V end lost 4 bases, the J end lost 4 bases, and 17 bases lay between the germline ends. The CDR3 is made up of 16 amino acids. Per the germline V gene, CDR1 is MDHEN and CDR2 is SYDVKM. The chain's CDR3 is CASSSPRPGVGNTIYF. CDR3 sequence (DNA): TGTGCCAGCAGTTCCCCCCGACCTGGGGTCGGAAACACCATATATTTT. Full variable domain (missing parts from reference TRBV28 and TRBJ1-3): DVKVTQSSRYLVKRTGEKVFLECVQDMDHENMFWYRQDPGLGLRLIYFSYDVKMKEKGDIPEGYSVSREKKERFSLILESASTNQTSMYLCASSSPRPGVGNTIYFGEGSWLTVV.

This chain links TRBV19 with TRBJ2-7, with D tentatively TRBD2 (6 bases). V was pared by 10 bases and J by 2 bases, with 18 bases between. The CDR3 totals 14 residues. The germline V gene has CDR1 LNHDA and CDR2 SQIVND (reference sequence). This chain's CDR3 is CATQAGTAPYEQYF. CDR3 bases: TGTGCCACCCAGGCCGGGACTGCCCCCTACGAGCAGTACTTC. Full variable domain (missing parts from reference TRBV19 and TRBJ2-7): DGGITQSPKYLFRKEGQNVTLSCEQNLNHDAMYWYRQDPGQGLRLIYYSQIVNDFQKGDIAEGYSVSREKKESFPLTVTSAQKNPTAFYLCATQAGTAPYEQYFGPGTRLTVT.

This clonotype was counted ten times or more. The chain has TRBV20-1 and TRBJ1-2; TRBD1 aligns across 10 bases. The ends lost 6 bases at V and 4 bases at J; junction bases unmatched: 11. Germline V gene lookup returns CDR1 DFQATT and CDR2 SNEGSKA (reference sequence). The CDR3 totals 15 residues. The CDR3 reads CSATDRDRGIYGYTF. CDR3 nucleotide sequence: TGCAGTGCCACCGACCGGGACAGGGGCATCTATGGCTACACCTTC.

In its sample, this clonotype was seen many times. V and J are TRBV11-3 and TRBJ2-1; the D call may be TRBD1 or TRBD2 (5 bases each). The V end was cut by 3 bases, the J end by 5 bases, with 14 bases between. Looked up from germline, CDR1 is SGHNT and CDR2 is YENEEA. The length of the CDR3 is 15 residues. CDR3: CASSLGVDRNNEQFF. The CDR3 coding sequence is TGTGCCAGCAGCTTGGGGGTTGATAGGAACAATGAGCAGTTCTTC.

The rearrangement joins TRBV25-1 to TRBJ1-5; perhaps TRBD1 as D (6 bases). V lost 5 bases to trimming and J lost 13 bases, with 15 bases between them. The CDR3 spans 12 residues. Germline V CDR1 and CDR2: MGHDK, SYGVNS. The CDR3 DNA reads as TGTGCCAGCAGTTTAGGGGCCGGGACACAGCATTTT. Translated, it gives CASSLGAGTQHF.

This clonotype was seen ten or more times. This chain joins TRBV7-6 and TRBJ2-7; D may be TRBD1 or TRBD2 (5 bases each). The CDR3 consists of 15 residues. V lost 1 base and J lost 3, with 13 bases in between. The germline gives CDR1 SGHVS, CDR2 FNYEAQ. CDR3 nucleotide sequence: TGTGCCAGCAGCTTAGATCCGGGGACGGGCTACGAGCAGTACTTC. This codes for CASSLDPGTGYEQYF.

This clonotype has only a few counts. V usage is TRBV6-2 or TRBV6-3 and J usage is TRBJ2-7; D is ambiguous. V was trimmed by 10 bases and J by 2 bases, leaving 21 bases between them. Germline V CDR1 and CDR2: MNHEY, SVGEGT. This CDR3 is built from 15 residues. CDR3 amino acids: CATAVVGEQTYEQYF. CDR3 sequence (DNA): TGTGCCACGGCGGTTGTCGGCGAACAAACCTACGAGCAGTACTTC.

This clonotype has a handful of counts. The genes are TRBV5-8 and TRBJ1-1, with D maybe TRBD1 (5 bases). Germline V CDR1 and CDR2: SGHTS, YDEGEE. Trimming removed 5 bases from V and 12 bases from J, with 23 bases in between. The CDR3 has 14 residues. The DNA of the CDR3 is TGTGCCAGCAGACAACCAGGTCGGGAAAGGGGATCTTTCTTT. This encodes CASRQPGRERGSFF.

The chain is built from TRBV10-3 and TRBJ2-7, with 7 bases fitting TRBD2. Per germline, CDR1 ENHRY and CDR2 SYGVKD. This CDR3 is 16 amino acids long. V was pared by 2 bases and J by 5 bases, with 12 bases of the junction left unmatched. CDR3 residues: CAISEAWAGAFNEQYF. The CDR3 DNA reads as TGTGCCATCAGTGAGGCGTGGGCGGGAGCATTCAACGAGCAGTACTTC.

A remark on this clonotype: A far larger clone is only one base removed, so a read error is likely. The rearrangement joins TRBV2 to TRBJ2-5, with 12 bases matching TRBD2. This CDR3 region has 17 residues. CDR1 and CDR2 (germline): SNHLY, FYNNEI. Here the CDR3 reads CDSSRELGLAGLETQYF. CDR3 nucleotides: TGTGACAGCAGTCGAGAGCTTGGACTAGCGGGATTGGAGACCCAGTACTTC. The full variable domain, completed using reference TRBV2 and TRBJ2-5, is EPEVTQTPSHQVTQMGQEVILRCVPISNHLYFYWYRQILGQKVEFLVSFYNNEISEKSEIFDDQFSVERPDGSNFTLKIRSTKLEDSAMYFCDSSRELGLAGLETQYFGPGTRLLVL.

As concerns this clonotype: This may be a read error, as it is one base from a much larger clone. This sequence joins TRBV2 and TRBJ2-7; D may be TRBD2 (5 bases). Germline lookup yields CDR1 SNHLY and CDR2 FYNNEI. The CDR3 is 16 amino acids. CDR3 residues: CASSDSLASVHYEQHF. In DNA, the CDR3 is TGTGCCAGCAGTGATTCGCTAGCCTCGGTTCACTACGAGCAGCACTTC.

The chain is built from TRBV7-2 and TRBJ1-1, with D possibly being TRBD1 (6 bases). Per the germline V gene, CDR1 is SGHTA and CDR2 is FQGNSA. Trimming took off 5 bases at V and 5 bases at J, with 9 bases between the two ends. The CDR3 totals 12 residues. The CDR3 loop is CASSADRTEAFF. DNA for the CDR3: TGTGCCAGCAGCGCCGACAGGACTGAAGCTTTCTTT.

The chain combines TRBV11-3 with TRBJ2-5; 7 bases map to TRBD2. CDR3 length equals 15 residues. The junction had 11 bases not matched to a gene; V was cut back by 5 bases and J by 5 bases. The germline gives CDR1 SGHNT, CDR2 YENEEA. The CDR3 loop reads CASSPRAGARETQYF. For the CDR3, the DNA is TGTGCCAGCAGCCCCCGGGCGGGAGCCCGCGAGACCCAGTACTTC.

In its sample, this clonotype was seen many times. The genes are TRBV7-2 and TRBJ1-4; tentatively, D is TRBD1 (6 bases). Germline assignment: CDR1 SGHTA and CDR2 FQGNSA. The CDR3 extends over 14 amino acids. V was clipped by 2 bases and J by 8 bases, with 12 bases between them. CDR3 protein: CASSLNGGQEKLFF. The DNA of the CDR3 is TGTGCCAGCAGCTTAAACGGGGGCCAGGAAAAACTGTTTTTT.

V is TRBV3-1 and J is TRBJ1-6; 7 positions agree with TRBD1. V dropped 0 bases and J dropped 7; count of bases not matched to a gene: 9. This CDR3 is 17 amino acids long. CDR1 and CDR2 (germline): LGHDT, YNNKEL (reference sequence). The CDR3 spells CASSQDDRVEANSPLHF. CDR3 DNA sequence: TGTGCCAGCAGCCAAGATGACAGGGTTGAGGCCAATTCACCCCTCCACTTT. The full variable domain, with the rest looked up from reference TRBV3-1 and TRBJ1-6, is DTAVSQTPKYLVTQMGNDKSIKCEQNLGHDTMYWYKQDSKKFLKIMFSYNNKELIINETVPNRFSPKSPDKAHLNLHINSLELGDSAVYFCASSQDDRVEANSPLHFGNGTRLTVT.

This sequence joins TRBV6-2 or TRBV6-3 and TRBJ2-1; D gene ambiguous. Per germline, CDR1 MNHEY and CDR2 SVGEGT. The CDR3 has 14 residues. Trimming left V 7 bases short and J 0 bases short, with 10 bases between. The CDR3 DNA follows: TGTGCCAGCATTGGCTCGAGCTCCTACAATGAGCAGTTCTTC. This encodes CASIGSSSYNEQFF.

This clonotype appeared a few times. The gene calls are TRBV9 and TRBJ2-5; 9 bases are shared with TRBD2. The CDR3 spans 16 residues. Germline V CDR1 and CDR2: SGDLS, YYNGEE. With V trimmed by 0 bases and J by 1 base, 4 bases remained unmatched. This CDR3 is CASSVAGGRGQETQYF. In DNA, the CDR3 is TGTGCCAGCAGCGTAGCTGGCGGGAGGGGCCAAGAGACCCAGTACTTC.

This clonotype was picked up a small number of times. This chain links TRBV6-5 with TRBJ1-3; TRBD1 aligns across 7 bases. Trimming removed 0 bases from V and 4 bases from J; junction bases left unmatched: 3. The CDR3 contains 15 residues. The germline CDR1 and CDR2 sequences are MNHEY and SVGAGI. CDR3 DNA sequence: TGTGCCAGCAGTTACTCCTGGGACAGAGGAAACACCATATATTTT. Translated, it gives CASSYSWDRGNTIYF.

In this sample, this clonotype turned up many times. The chain links TRBV5-1 to TRBJ2-7; D is perhaps TRBD1 (6 bases). V was trimmed by 1 base and J by 3 bases, leaving 14 bases between them. Germline assignment: CDR1 SGHRS and CDR2 YFSETQ. The CDR3 is 15 amino acids. CDR3: CASSLRGTLRYEQYF. In DNA, the CDR3 is TGCGCCAGCAGCTTGAGGGGGACCTTACGCTACGAGCAGTACTTC.

This clonotype appeared many times. V usage is TRBV28 and J usage is TRBJ2-5, with D possibly being TRBD1 (6 bases). The CDR3 loop spans 15 amino acids. The V end lost 5 bases, the J end lost 2 bases, and 15 bases lay between the germline ends. Germline CDR1 reads MDHEN; CDR2 reads SYDVKM. The CDR3 sequence: CASSLGAGAQETQYF. The CDR3 region has the DNA TGTGCCAGCAGTCTCGGGGCAGGGGCGCAAGAGACCCAGTACTTC.

This clonotype came up a few times. CDR3 DNA sequence: TGTGCCATCAGTGTGGGACAGCCTAATCACAATGAGCAGTTCTTC. Protein product: CAISVGQPNHNEQFF. V and J are TRBV10-3 and TRBJ2-1; 7 nucleotides agree with TRBD1. Germline lookup yields CDR1 ENHRY and CDR2 SYGVKD. The V and J ends lost 4 bases and 5 bases, in that order; junction bases with no gene match: 8. This CDR3 comprises 15 residues.